Sequencing of this TCR beta chain was carried out in a study of T cells in Graves' hyperthyroidism and ophthalmopathy. Study outcomes and limitations: The blood repertoire included most of the expanded thyroid clonotypes above 0.001.

The V gene lost 4 bases and the J gene lost 7 bases, with 18 bases spanning the gap. Germline lookup yields CDR1 SGHRS and CDR2 YFSETQ. The CDR3 is made up of 14 amino acids. Regarding this clonotype: Its antigen is not identified.

RNA transcripts yielded amplified TCR beta CDR3 regions. Primed by the HTBI set, a first-round RT-PCR was run on the TCR CDR3. TCRdb re-called the multiplex PCR reads through MiXCR, storing one row per CDR3 protein. The sample has 300,000 to 450,000 distinct CDR3 sequences, 25% seen once. The V and J genes are TRBV5-1 and TRBJ2-7; tentatively, D is TRBD2 (6 bases). Sequencing used blood. The TCR originated in a man aged 50 or older with Graves' hyperthyroidism. This chain's CDR3 is CASSPDRYGREQYF. The CDR3 DNA is TGCGCCAGCAGCCCTGACAGATATGGGAGGGAGCAGTACTTC.